This TCR beta chain appears in the sequencing data of a study of blood T cell repertoires in COVID-19. Study as a whole: The United States, Italy and Spain were the sources of the acute and convalescent COVID-19 samples. The analysed material was cDNA or gDNA that came from T cells, B-cell-depleted T cells, or PBMCs.

Per the authors' pipeline: Amplification of reference gene primers provided the estimated nucleated cell counts. Produced via immunoSEQ multiplex PCR; TCRdb's table is partial and in-frame only. Clonal size and the V and J genes are those of that table, whereas D and trimming came from the DNA. The sample contains tens of thousands of clones, around 84% of which appear only once. The sample comprised peripheral blood. The sequence derives from a woman aged 80 or over with acute or convalescent COVID-19.

The CDR3 DNA sequence: TGTGCCACCGCCACGGGGGGCACCGGGGAGCTGTTTTTT. It is translated as CATATGGTGELFF. V usage is TRBV27 and J usage is TRBJ2-2; TRBD2 aligns across 7 bases. The ends lost 10 bases at V and 4 bases at J; junction bases unmatched: 6. CDR3 length: 13 residues. Germline CDR1 MNHEY, CDR2 SMNVEV (reference sequence).